The 29 T cell receptor beta chains presented below share a single source sample, sequenced in a study of T cell responses to AZD1222 COVID-19 vaccine. This table comes from immunoSEQ multiplex PCR, and its TCRdb copy is limited to in-frame clones, with some not included. This sample carries 200,000 or so clones, 93% of them seen once, and the ten largest clones take less than 1.2%. The sequences come from peripheral blood, collected 28 days after the second AZD1222 dose. These receptor sequences come from an adult who received the AZD1222 COVID-19 vaccine.

The chain carries TRBV5-1 and TRBJ1-1; the D gene is possibly TRBD1 (5 bases). V lost 3 bases and J 1 base, leaving 16 bases between the germline ends. CDR3 size: 16 residues. Germline CDR1 SGHRS, CDR2 YFSETQ. CDR3 in amino acids: CASSSSPGTENTEAFF. Here the CDR3 DNA reads TGCGCCAGCAGCTCCTCTCCCGGGACCGAGAACACTGAAGCTTTCTTT.

CDR3 nucleotide sequence: TGTGCCAGCAGCCCCGTGGGAGCGGGGGGGCTCTACGAGCAGTACTTC. Its protein product is CASSPVGAGGLYEQYF. The rearrangement links TRBV5-4 to TRBJ2-7; 10 nucleotides match TRBD2. The germline CDR1 and CDR2 sequences are SGHNT and YYREEE (reference sequence). Trimming cost V 4 bases and J 3 bases; bases outside gene matches: 10. CDR3 length: 16 residues. Using reference TRBV5-4 and TRBJ2-7 for the parts outside the CDR3, the full variable domain is ETGVTQSPTHLIKTRGQQVTLRCSSQSGHNTVSWYQQALGQGPQFIFQYYREEENGRGNFPPRFSGLQFPNYSSELNVNALELDDSALYLCASSPVGAGGLYEQYFGPGTRLTVT.

This chain links TRBV6-5 with TRBJ1-1; a weak D match, TRBD1 (5 bases). The CDR3 is 14 residues long. Looked up from germline, CDR1 is MNHEY and CDR2 is SVGAGI. V shed 5 bases and J shed 6 bases, with 16 bases lying between them. CDR3 bases: TGTGCCAGCAGTACCGGGGCCAGTGGGTCTGAAGCTTTCTTT. Amino acid sequence: CASSTGASGSEAFF.

The J gene is TRBJ2-5, the V gene TRBV5-1; D is undetermined. With 0 bases removed from V and 5 bases from J, the gap between germline ends came to 8 bases. This CDR3 is 13 amino acids long. Germline V gives CDR1 SGHRS, CDR2 YFSETQ. The CDR3 loop is CASSLVGGETQYF. CDR3 DNA: TGCGCCAGCAGCTTGGTCGGTGGCGAGACCCAGTACTTC.

The chain uses TRBV7-9 and TRBJ2-3, with 9 bases identical to TRBD2. The CDR3 has 17 residues. J gave up 0 bases and V 3 bases, and 7 bases lay outside the gene matches. CDR1 and CDR2 (germline): SEHNR, FQNEAQ (reference sequence). The CDR3 region is CASSFVPSGASTDTQYF. CDR3 bases: TGTGCCAGCAGCTTCGTCCCTAGCGGGGCTAGCACAGATACGCAGTATTTT.

The chain joins TRBV18 to TRBJ2-3; TRBD2 matches 8 bases. The CDR3 consists of 14 residues. The J segment lost 3 bases and the V segment lost 6 bases, leaving 5 bases of the junction unmatched. Per germline, CDR1 KGHSH and CDR2 LQKENI. The CDR3 loop reads CASSPGTRTDTQYF. Written as DNA, the CDR3 is TGTGCCAGCTCTCCCGGGACTAGAACAGATACGCAGTATTTT.

The J gene is TRBJ1-2, the V gene TRBV6-1, with D possibly being TRBD1 (5 bases). The CDR3 has 14 residues. V lost 0 bases, J lost 1 base, and 6 bases lay in between. The germline V gene encodes CDR1 MNHNS and CDR2 SASEGT. This CDR3 reads CASSEAGLNYGYTF. DNA for the CDR3: TGTGCCAGCAGTGAAGCGGGGCTTAACTATGGCTACACCTTC.

The V and J genes are TRBV14 and TRBJ1-2; D not resolved. The germline V and J ends were trimmed by 2 bases and 4 bases, with 5 bases remaining between them. This CDR3 comprises 12 residues. The germline V gene encodes CDR1 SGHDN and CDR2 FVKESK. The CDR3 loop reads CASSQWTYGYTF. The CDR3 bases are TGTGCCAGCAGCCAATGGACCTATGGCTACACCTTC.

The genes are TRBV18 and TRBJ1-2; 8 bases agree with TRBD1. The CDR3 totals 14 residues. Germline assignment: CDR1 KGHSH and CDR2 LQKENI. The ends lost 4 bases at V and 5 bases at J; junction bases unmatched: 6. This chain's CDR3 is CASSQEGQAYGYTF. In DNA form, the CDR3 reads TGTGCCAGCTCACAAGAGGGACAGGCGTATGGCTACACCTTC.

Here the CDR3 DNA reads TGTGCCAGCAGCCAAGGGTACGGGCCGGCGGGCAGCTCCTACACCTTC. Amino acid sequence: CASSQGYGPAGSSYTF. The rearrangement links TRBV3-1 (or the pseudogene TRBV3-2) to TRBJ1-2; no clear D gene. The CDR3 runs 16 residues. The germline gives CDR1 LGHDT, CDR2 YNNKEL (reference sequence). Trimming left V 1 base short and J 10 bases short, with 22 bases between.

This chain links TRBV25-1 with TRBJ1-2; D gene ambiguous. Germline-derived CDR1 and CDR2 are MGHDK and SYGVNS. This CDR3 contains 13 residues. V shed 3 bases and J shed 2 bases, with 7 bases lying between them. CDR3 protein: CASSDALNYGYTF. The CDR3 nucleotides read TGTGCCAGCAGTGATGCATTGAACTATGGCTACACCTTC.

The chain carries TRBV2 and TRBJ1-5, with TRBD1 identical over 7 bases. The germline V gene encodes CDR1 SNHLY and CDR2 FYNNEI. Trimming took 8 bases from V and 7 from J; bases not matched to a gene: 11. The length of the CDR3 is 14 residues. CDR3 protein: CASGRQGTAQPQHF. The CDR3 DNA is TGTGCCAGCGGCCGCCAAGGGACAGCGCAGCCCCAGCATTTT. Looking up the rest from reference TRBV2 and TRBJ1-5 gives the full variable domain: EPEVTQTPSHQVTQMGQEVILRCVPISNHLYFYWYRQILGQKVEFLVSFYNNEISEKSEIFDDQFSVERPDGSNFTLKIRSTKLEDSAMYFCASGRQGTAQPQHFGDGTRLSIL.

The V and J genes are TRBV7-9 and TRBJ1-2; the D is unclear. Trimming took 5 bases from V and 1 from J, leaving 17 bases between them. CDR3 length: 16 amino acids. Germline assignment: CDR1 SEHNR and CDR2 FQNEAQ (reference sequence). CDR3 bases: TGTGCCAGCAGCCCCCTGGGGAGGGTAGTTAACTATGGCTACACCTTC. Its protein is CASSPLGRVVNYGYTF.

V usage is TRBV5-4 and J usage is TRBJ1-1; D is undetermined. Looked up from germline, CDR1 is SGHNT and CDR2 is YYREEE (reference sequence). Trimming took 0 bases from V and 1 from J, leaving 7 bases between them. The length of the CDR3 is 14 residues. This CDR3 reads CASSLDIENTEAFF. The CDR3 nucleotides are TGTGCCAGCAGCTTGGATATCGAGAACACTGAAGCTTTCTTT.

The chain couples TRBV5-6 to TRBJ2-2; TRBD1 is a possible D gene (6 bases). This CDR3 contains 15 residues. Trimming stripped 0 bases from V and 2 bases from J, with 8 bases between. CDR1 and CDR2 from the germline V gene are SGHDT and YYEEEE. CDR3 region: CASSLAGVNTGELFF. In DNA, the CDR3 is TGTGCCAGCAGCTTGGCAGGGGTTAACACCGGGGAGCTGTTTTTT. The variable domain in full, with the rest retrieved from reference TRBV5-6 and TRBJ2-2, is DAGVTQSPTHLIKTRGQQVTLRCSPKSGHDTVSWYQQALGQGPQFIFQYYEEEERQRGNFPDRFSGHQFPNYSSELNVNALLLGDSALYLCASSLAGVNTGELFFGEGSRLTVL.

The rearrangement links TRBV6-2 or TRBV6-3 to TRBJ1-6; TRBD1 matches at 8 bases. Trimming at V came to 2 bases and at J to 0 bases, leaving 6 bases not matched to a gene. CDR1 and CDR2 (germline): MNHEY, SVGEGT. The CDR3 totals 18 residues. In DNA, the CDR3 is TGTGCCAGCAGTTACCCGACAGGGGCGAGCTCCTATAATTCACCCCTCCACTTT. Translating it yields CASSYPTGASSYNSPLHF.

This chain uses TRBV5-1 with TRBJ2-2; 10 nucleotides match TRBD1. Germline trimming cut 4 bases from V and 6 bases from J; bases unmatched to any gene: 3. CDR1 and CDR2 (germline): SGHRS, YFSETQ. This CDR3 has 14 residues. The DNA of the CDR3 is TGCGCCAGCAGCCCTGGGACAGGGGCCGGGGAGCTGTTTTTT. It encodes CASSPGTGAGELFF. Full variable domain (rest looked up from reference TRBV5-1 and TRBJ2-2): KAGVTQTPRYLIKTRGQQVTLSCSPISGHRSVSWYQQTPGQGLQFLFEYFSETQRNKGNFPGRFSGRQFSNSRSEMNVSTLELGDSALYLCASSPGTGAGELFFGEGSRLTVL.

The genes are TRBV10-2 and TRBJ1-5; 9 bases map to TRBD1. This CDR3 has 18 amino acids. Germline V lookup: CDR1 WSHSY, CDR2 SAAADI. V gave up 6 bases and J gave up 2 bases; unmatched junction bases: 14. CDR3 in amino acids: CASRKALPDRGGNQPQHF. The CDR3, as DNA: TGCGCCAGCAGAAAAGCCCTCCCGGACAGGGGTGGCAATCAGCCCCAGCATTTT.

CDR3 amino acids: CASRRDRGQPQHF. CDR3 coding DNA: TGTGCCAGCAGGCGGGACAGGGGTCAGCCCCAGCATTTT. The chain links TRBV2 to TRBJ1-5; 10 nucleotides align to TRBD1. V gave up 6 bases and J gave up 6 bases; unmatched junction bases: 2. The CDR3 is 13 amino acids. The germline gives CDR1 SNHLY, CDR2 FYNNEI.

CDR3 coding DNA: TGTGCCAGCAGTTACGGGACTGGGGCCTATGGCTACACCTTC. This codes for CASSYGTGAYGYTF. V usage is TRBV6-5 and J usage is TRBJ1-2, with D maybe TRBD1 (5 bases). CDR1 and CDR2 (germline): MNHEY, SVGAGI. The CDR3 is 14 amino acids. Trimming stripped 2 bases from V and 4 bases from J, with 11 bases between.

The CDR3 nucleotides are TGTGCCAGCAGTTTGACAGGGGTTGCGTCACCCCTCCACTTT. Its protein product is CASSLTGVASPLHF. The chain employs TRBV27 and TRBJ1-6; TRBD1 matches 8 bases. The CDR3 has 14 residues. Per the germline V gene, CDR1 is MNHEY and CDR2 is SMNVEV (reference sequence). V shed 3 bases and J 10 bases; nucleotides not matched to a gene: 5.

The rearrangement joins TRBV6-6 to TRBJ1-1, with 7 bases identical to TRBD1. Per the germline V gene, CDR1 is MNHNY and CDR2 is SVGAGI (reference sequence). This CDR3 is built from 14 residues. Trimming removed 4 bases from V and 6 bases from J; junction bases left unmatched: 8. In nucleotides, the CDR3 is TGTGCCAGCAGTTGGGACAGTGCATCCGCTGAAGCTTTCTTT. It yields the protein CASSWDSASAEAFF.

CDR3 coding DNA: TGCGCCAGCAGACCTAGCGGCACAGATACGCAGTATTTT. It translates to CASRPSGTDTQYF. The chain has TRBV10-2 and TRBJ2-3; tentative D call: TRBD2 (6 bases). With 6 bases removed from V and 1 base from J, the gap between germline ends came to 8 bases. The V gene's germline CDR1 is WSHSY and CDR2 SAAADI. CDR3 size: 13 residues.

This clone was recorded once. The chain uses TRBV11-1 and TRBJ2-5, with 9 bases that match TRBD1. The CDR3 consists of 15 residues. J gave up 4 bases and V 4 bases, and 7 bases lay outside the gene matches. CDR1 and CDR2 from the germline V gene are SGHAT and FQDESV (reference sequence). CDR3 sequence (DNA): TGTGCCAGCAGCTACGTCGGGACAGGGAGAGAGACCCAGTACTTC. This encodes CASSYVGTGRETQYF.

The rearrangement links TRBV6-5 to TRBJ1-2; no firm D call. Germline lookup yields CDR1 MNHEY and CDR2 SVGAGI. The CDR3 spans 13 residues. V lost 1 base and J lost 7, with 10 bases in between. DNA of the CDR3: TGTGCCAGCAGTTACTTCGAGTACAGTGGCTACACCTTC. It is translated as CASSYFEYSGYTF.

The chain joins TRBV29-1 to TRBJ1-2; TRBD1 agrees at 8 bases. The V gene's germline CDR1 is SQVTM and CDR2 ANQGSEA. The CDR3 runs 13 residues. Trimming at V came to 1 base and at J to 5 bases, leaving 3 bases not matched to a gene. CDR3 region: CSVEARDRYGYTF. CDR3 bases: TGCAGCGTTGAAGCGCGGGACAGGTATGGCTACACCTTC.

V is TRBV27 and J is TRBJ1-2; D is ambiguous. Germline loops: CDR1 MNHEY, CDR2 SMNVEV (reference sequence). The CDR3 is made up of 15 amino acids. V gave up 4 bases and J gave up 0 bases, with 12 bases separating them. CDR3 region: CASSSMTSTNYGYTF. CDR3 nucleotides: TGTGCCAGCAGTTCCATGACAAGCACTAACTATGGCTACACCTTC.

This clone was recorded once. This rearrangement joins TRBV7-3 to TRBJ2-3; TRBD1 is a possible D gene (5 bases). V lost 5 bases to trimming and J lost 3 bases, with 15 bases between them. CDR1 and CDR2 from the germline V gene are SGHTA and FQGTGA. The CDR3 has 15 amino acids. CDR3 DNA sequence: TGTGCCAGCAGCGCTCAGGGTGTAAAAACAGATACGCAGTATTTT. This translates into CASSAQGVKTDTQYF.

The chain combines TRBV28 with TRBJ2-1; D is unclear. Trimming took 5 bases from V and 8 from J, leaving 7 bases between them. The CDR3 consists of 11 residues. The V gene's germline CDR1 is MDHEN and CDR2 SYDVKM. The DNA of the CDR3 is TGTGCCAGCAGTCCTATGGATGAGCAGTTCTTC. The encoded protein is CASSPMDEQFF.